This record covers a single TCR beta chain. Data came from immunoSEQ multiplex PCR; TCRdb stores just in-frame clones and leaves some out. Of 300,000 to 400,000 clones listed, about nine tenths are singletons. The CDR3 is 14 residues long. The trim removed 1 base at V and 4 bases at J, leaving 2 bases unmatched. From germline, CDR1 is MNHEY and CDR2 SVGAGI. The sample is drawn from a study of blood T cell repertoires in COVID-19. Overall study: Acute-phase and convalescent COVID-19 samples originated in the United States, Italy and Spain. Sources were T cells, B-cell-depleted T cells, or PBMCs; the material itself was cDNA or gDNA.

The clonotype was recovered from a man in his fifties or sixties with active or convalescent COVID-19. The rearrangement joins TRBV6-5 to TRBJ1-1, with 8 bases identical to TRBD1. Specimen: peripheral blood. The DNA for the CDR3 is TGTGCCAGCAGTTACTTGGACAGGGCCACTGAAGCTTTCTTT. This gives the protein CASSYLDRATEAFF.